The T cell receptor (beta chain) described here comes from a study of a mutant IDH1 vaccine in newly diagnosed glioma (dated by TCRdb to the early 2020s). About the study as a whole: Patients were given eight vaccinations, in weeks 1, 3, 5, 7, 11, 15, 19 and 23, which matched visits V03 through V10. In the chemotherapy-containing groups, vaccination started alongside temozolomide cycles, whereas in patients who had radiotherapy alone it started 4-6 weeks after radiotherapy. The approximately 32 treated patients were approximately 60% male and around 38% female, with a mean age of approximately 40 years. Before enrollment, patients had received standard therapy of radiotherapy alone, temozolomide alone, or radiochemotherapy with temozolomide; most received the combination. Peripheral blood was collected at six visits: V03 (baseline), V05, V07, V10, V12 and V13. For exploratory analyses, longitudinal TCRB deep sequencing was carried out in about two dozen treated patients wherever samples were available.

General study outcomes and caveats: No apparent relationship was observed between pseudoprogression and alterations in the top peripheral T cell clonotypes detected by TCRB sequencing. PBMC samples for TCRB deep sequencing were selected based on availability. It was noted by the authors that analyses of patient blood samples could not be reproduced owing to sample limitations. Immune responses induced by the vaccine were seen in around 93% of patients across multiple MHC alleles.

Library construction relied on the immunoSEQ multiplex PCR assay. The hsTCRB Kit was used according to the manufacturer's protocol to amplify rearranged TCR beta chain sequences. Sequencing of TCRB libraries was carried out on an Illumina MiSeq. On the study's bioinformatics: The proprietary platform of the kit vendor was used for demultiplexing, trimming and gene mapping. In TCRdb, the immuneACCESS table is reduced to in-frame sequences with V and J assigned. These tables do not hold every clone; where another copy was compared, an unresolved V gene accounts for under half, and the others remain unexplained. The D gene and trimming were derived from the DNA, and the V and J assignments and clone size from that table. The sample table contains around 76,000 clones; only one count was recorded for 75% to 90% of them. Together, the top ten hold over 0.7% of the sample. As for this clone: Its cognate antigen has yet to be identified. Qualities for individual bases were not recorded, and no much larger clone is one base off.

The time point tag for this specimen amounts to: week 23, last vaccination. A 20-mer mutant IDH1 peptide at 300 micrograms in Montanide made up each vaccine dose, which was injected subcutaneously together with topical imiquimod. Donors had newly diagnosed WHO grade 3 or 4 IDH1-mutant astrocytomas with loss of nuclear ATRX. The samples were drawn from NOA16, a multicentre, single-arm, open-label phase I trial in Germany that tested a mutant IDH1 peptide vaccine in humans for the first time. The DNeasy Blood and Tissue Kit was used to extract genomic DNA from EDTA blood for TCRB sequencing. CDR3 length: 14 amino acids, cysteine to phenylalanine. Of the read, only the CDR3 DNA is kept; its 42 bases are in frame from base 1. CDR1 MNHEY and CDR2 SVGAGI are derived from the germline V gene. V loses 6 bases, J loses 2 bases, and the germline ends lie 13 bases apart.

Source: PBMCs, taken from a glioma patient whose treatment included an IDH1 peptide vaccine. The receptor's source is a woman between 45 and 60 years old with glioma. The chain is assembled from TRBV6-5 and TRBJ1-1, with no reliable assignment of the D segment. The CDR3 is CASRKTTANTEAFF. The bases are TGTGCCAGCAGGAAGACCACGGCTAACACTGAAGCTTTCTTT.